This paragraph reports one TCR beta chain. TCRdb keeps only in-frame clones here, not all; method: immunoSEQ multiplex PCR. The sample has a few hundred thousand clones; 91% are singletons. The germline CDR1 and CDR2 sequences are LNHDA and SQIVND (reference sequence). This CDR3 has 15 residues. Trimming cost V 3 bases and J 5 bases, with 14 bases left between them. This sample is drawn from a study of blood T cell repertoires in COVID-19. Sequences were obtained from PBMCs or T cells enriched from blood (not recorded which). The receptor's source is a human donor in a cohort exposed to, infected with or recovered from COVID-19 (not recorded which). The donor label of this sample is uncertain. This sequence joins TRBV19 and TRBJ1-5; D not resolved. CDR3 sequence: CASSMIGGPDQPQHF. The DNA of the CDR3 is TGTGCCAGTAGTATGATAGGCGGGCCAGATCAGCCCCAGCATTTT.